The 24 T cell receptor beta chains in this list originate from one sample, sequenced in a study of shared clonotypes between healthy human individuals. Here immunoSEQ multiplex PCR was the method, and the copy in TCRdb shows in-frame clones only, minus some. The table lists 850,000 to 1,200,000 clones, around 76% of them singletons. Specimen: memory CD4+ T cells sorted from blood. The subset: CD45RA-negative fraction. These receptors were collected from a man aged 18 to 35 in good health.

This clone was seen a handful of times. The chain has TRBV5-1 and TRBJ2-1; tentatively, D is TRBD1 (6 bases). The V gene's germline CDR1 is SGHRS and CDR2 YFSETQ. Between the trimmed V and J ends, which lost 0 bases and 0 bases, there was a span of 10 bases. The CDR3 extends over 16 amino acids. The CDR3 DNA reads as TGCGCCAGCAGCTTGGCCGGACAGAGCTCCTACAATGAGCAGTTCTTC. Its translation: CASSLAGQSSYNEQFF.

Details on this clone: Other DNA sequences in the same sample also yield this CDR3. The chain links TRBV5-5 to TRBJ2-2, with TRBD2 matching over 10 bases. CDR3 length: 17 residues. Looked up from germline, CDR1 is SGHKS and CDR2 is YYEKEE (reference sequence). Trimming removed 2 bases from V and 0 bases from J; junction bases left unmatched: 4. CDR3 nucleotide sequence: TGTGCCAGCAGCTTTGGACTAGCGGAGGCGAACACCGGGGAGCTGTTTTTT. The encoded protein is CASSFGLAEANTGELFF.

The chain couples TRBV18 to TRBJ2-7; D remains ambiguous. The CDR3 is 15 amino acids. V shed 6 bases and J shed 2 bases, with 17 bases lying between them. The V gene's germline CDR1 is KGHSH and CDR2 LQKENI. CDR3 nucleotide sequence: TGTGCCAGCTCCCGATATACAGCGATTACCTACGAGCAGTACTTC. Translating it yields CASSRYTAITYEQYF.

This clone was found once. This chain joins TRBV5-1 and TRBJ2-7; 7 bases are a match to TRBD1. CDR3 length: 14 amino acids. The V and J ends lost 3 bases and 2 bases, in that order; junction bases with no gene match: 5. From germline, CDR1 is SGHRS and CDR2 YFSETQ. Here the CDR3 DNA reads TGCGCCAGCAGCTCCCAGACAGGGCCCTACGAGCAGTACTTC. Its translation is CASSSQTGPYEQYF. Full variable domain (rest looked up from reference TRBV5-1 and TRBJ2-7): KAGVTQTPRYLIKTRGQQVTLSCSPISGHRSVSWYQQTPGQGLQFLFEYFSETQRNKGNFPGRFSGRQFSNSRSEMNVSTLELGDSALYLCASSSQTGPYEQYFGPGTRLTVT.

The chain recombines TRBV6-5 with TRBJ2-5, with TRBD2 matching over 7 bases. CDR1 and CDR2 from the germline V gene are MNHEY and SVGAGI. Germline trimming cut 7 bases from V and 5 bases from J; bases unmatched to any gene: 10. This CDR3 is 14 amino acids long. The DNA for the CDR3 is TGTGCCAGCACCTTCGGGAGGCAATTGGAGACCCAGTACTTC. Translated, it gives CASTFGRQLETQYF.

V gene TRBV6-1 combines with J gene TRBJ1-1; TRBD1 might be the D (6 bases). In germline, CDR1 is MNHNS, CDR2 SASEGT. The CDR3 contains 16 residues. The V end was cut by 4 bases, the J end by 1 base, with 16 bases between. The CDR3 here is CASSASGAGKNTEAFF. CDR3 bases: TGTGCCAGCAGTGCCTCAGGGGCCGGGAAGAACACTGAAGCTTTCTTT.

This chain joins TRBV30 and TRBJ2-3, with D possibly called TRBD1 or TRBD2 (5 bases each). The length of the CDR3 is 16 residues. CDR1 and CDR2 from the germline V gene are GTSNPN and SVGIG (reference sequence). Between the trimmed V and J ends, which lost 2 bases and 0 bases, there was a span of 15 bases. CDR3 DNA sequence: TGTGCCTGGAGTCCTCTCGGGACGGGAAGCACAGATACGCAGTATTTT. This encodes CAWSPLGTGSTDTQYF.

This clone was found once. CDR3 DNA sequence: TGTGCCAGCTCACCATCGTGGGGTCAAGAGACCCAGTACTTC. The encoded protein is CASSPSWGQETQYF. The V gene is TRBV18, the J gene TRBJ2-5; D unresolved. V shed 2 bases and J shed 2 bases, with 9 bases lying between them. Germline assignment: CDR1 KGHSH and CDR2 LQKENI. This CDR3 is built from 14 residues.

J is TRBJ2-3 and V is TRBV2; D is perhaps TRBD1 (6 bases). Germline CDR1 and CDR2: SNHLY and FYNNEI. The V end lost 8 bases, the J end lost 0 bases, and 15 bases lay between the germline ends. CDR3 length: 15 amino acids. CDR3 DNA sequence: TGTGCCAGCGGGGAAACAGGGAGTAGCACAGATACGCAGTATTTT. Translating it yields CASGETGSSTDTQYF.

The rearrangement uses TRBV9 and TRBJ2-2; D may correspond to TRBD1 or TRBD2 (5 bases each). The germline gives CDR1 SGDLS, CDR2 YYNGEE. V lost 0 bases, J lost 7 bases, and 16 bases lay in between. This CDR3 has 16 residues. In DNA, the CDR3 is TGTGCCAGCAGCGTAGCTACGGGGCCCTCCGGCGGGGAGCTGTTTTTT. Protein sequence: CASSVATGPSGGELFF.

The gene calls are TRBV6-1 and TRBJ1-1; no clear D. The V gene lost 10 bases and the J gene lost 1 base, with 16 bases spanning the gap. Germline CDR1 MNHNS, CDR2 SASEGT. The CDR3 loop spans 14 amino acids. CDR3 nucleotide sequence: TGTGCCACCCTACCGAGCGGGCAGAACACTGAAGCTTTCTTT. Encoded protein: CATLPSGQNTEAFF.

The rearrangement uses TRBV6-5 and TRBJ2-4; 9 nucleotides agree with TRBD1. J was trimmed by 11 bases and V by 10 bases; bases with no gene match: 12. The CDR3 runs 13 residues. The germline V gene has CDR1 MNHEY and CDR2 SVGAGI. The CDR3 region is CATQPGTGSFQYF. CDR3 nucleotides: TGTGCCACGCAGCCCGGGACAGGGTCTTTTCAGTACTTC.

The CDR3 DNA is TGCGCCAGCAGCCAAGTCCTTTCACAGGGAATGTATTTT. Its translation is CASSQVLSQGMYF. The chain uses TRBV4-1 and TRBJ2-3; possible D gene TRBD1, 6 bases. V lost 1 base and J lost 14, with 16 bases in between. Germline CDR1 is MGHRA and CDR2 is YSYEKL. CDR3 length: 13 amino acids.

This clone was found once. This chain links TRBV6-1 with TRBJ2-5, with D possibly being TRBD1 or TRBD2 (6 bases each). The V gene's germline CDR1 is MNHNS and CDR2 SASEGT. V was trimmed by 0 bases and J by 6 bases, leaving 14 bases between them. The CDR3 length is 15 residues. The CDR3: CASSEALGGWKTQYF. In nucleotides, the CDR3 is TGTGCCAGCAGTGAAGCGCTGGGGGGCTGGAAGACCCAGTACTTC.

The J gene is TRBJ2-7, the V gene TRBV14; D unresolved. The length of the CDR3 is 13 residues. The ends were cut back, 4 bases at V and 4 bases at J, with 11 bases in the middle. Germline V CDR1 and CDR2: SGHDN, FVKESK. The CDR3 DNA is TGTGCCAGCAGCCGCGGTTATCCTTACGAGCAGTACTTC. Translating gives CASSRGYPYEQYF.

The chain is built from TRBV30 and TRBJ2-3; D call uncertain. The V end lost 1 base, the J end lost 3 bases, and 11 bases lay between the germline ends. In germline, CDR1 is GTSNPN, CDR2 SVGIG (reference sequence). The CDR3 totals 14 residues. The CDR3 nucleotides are TGTGCCTGGAGTGATGTAGGAAATACAGATACGCAGTATTTT. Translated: CAWSDVGNTDTQYF.

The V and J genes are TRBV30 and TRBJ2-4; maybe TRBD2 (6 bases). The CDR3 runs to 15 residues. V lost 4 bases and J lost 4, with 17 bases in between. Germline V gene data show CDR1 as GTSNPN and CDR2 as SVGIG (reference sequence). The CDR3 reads CAWNRPGLGKNIQYF. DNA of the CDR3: TGTGCCTGGAACCGACCGGGACTGGGAAAAAACATTCAGTACTTC.

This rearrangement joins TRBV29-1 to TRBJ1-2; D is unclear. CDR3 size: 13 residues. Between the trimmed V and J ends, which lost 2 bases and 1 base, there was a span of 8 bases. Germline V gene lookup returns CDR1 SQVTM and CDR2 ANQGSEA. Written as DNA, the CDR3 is TGCAGCGTTGAAACAGAGATTAACTATGGCTACACCTTC. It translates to CSVETEINYGYTF.

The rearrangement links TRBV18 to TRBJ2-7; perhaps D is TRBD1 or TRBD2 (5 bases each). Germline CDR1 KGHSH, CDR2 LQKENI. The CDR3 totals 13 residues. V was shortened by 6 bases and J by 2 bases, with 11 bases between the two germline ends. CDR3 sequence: CASSRDQTYEQYF. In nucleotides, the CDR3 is TGTGCCAGCTCCCGGGACCAGACCTACGAGCAGTACTTC.

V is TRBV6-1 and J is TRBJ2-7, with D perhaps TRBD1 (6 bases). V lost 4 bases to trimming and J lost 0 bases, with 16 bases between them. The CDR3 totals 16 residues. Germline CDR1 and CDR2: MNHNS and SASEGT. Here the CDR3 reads CASSALRDTSSYEQYF. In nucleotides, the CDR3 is TGTGCCAGCAGTGCCCTCCGGGACACCAGCTCCTACGAGCAGTACTTC.

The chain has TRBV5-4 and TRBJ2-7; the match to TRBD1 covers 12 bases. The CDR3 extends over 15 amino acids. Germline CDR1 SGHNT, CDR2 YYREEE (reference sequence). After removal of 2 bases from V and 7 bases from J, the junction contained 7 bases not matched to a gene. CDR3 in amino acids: CASSFLGQGAEEQYF. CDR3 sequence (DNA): TGTGCCAGCAGCTTCTTGGGACAGGGGGCGGAAGAGCAGTACTTC.

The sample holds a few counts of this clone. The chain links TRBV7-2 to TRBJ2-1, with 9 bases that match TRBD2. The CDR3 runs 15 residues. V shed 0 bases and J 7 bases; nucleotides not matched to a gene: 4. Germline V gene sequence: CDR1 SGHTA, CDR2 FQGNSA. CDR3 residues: CASSLASGRFNEQFF. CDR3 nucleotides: TGTGCCAGCAGCTTAGCTAGCGGGAGATTTAATGAGCAGTTCTTC. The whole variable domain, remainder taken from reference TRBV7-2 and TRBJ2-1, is GAGVSQSPSNKVTEKGKDVELRCDPISGHTALYWYRQSLGQGLEFLIYFQGNSAPDKSGLPSDRFSAERTGGSVSTLTIQRTQQEDSAVYLCASSLASGRFNEQFFGPGTRLTVL.

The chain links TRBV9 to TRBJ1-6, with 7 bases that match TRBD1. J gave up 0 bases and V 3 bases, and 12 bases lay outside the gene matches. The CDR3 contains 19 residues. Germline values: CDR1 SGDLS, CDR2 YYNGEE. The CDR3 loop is CASSAAKTGTSSYNSPLHF. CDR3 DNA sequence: TGTGCCAGCAGCGCCGCTAAGACAGGGACGAGCTCCTATAATTCACCCCTCCACTTT.

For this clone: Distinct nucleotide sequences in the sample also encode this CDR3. CDR3 in DNA: TGTGCCAGCAGGAGTTCGAATCAGCCCCAGCATTTT. This gives the protein CASRSSNQPQHF. The gene calls are TRBV28 and TRBJ1-5; D gene uncertain. Trimming pared 6 bases from V and 4 bases from J, leaving 7 bases between. CDR3 length equals 12 residues. CDR1 is MDHEN and CDR2 is SYDVKM in the germline V gene.